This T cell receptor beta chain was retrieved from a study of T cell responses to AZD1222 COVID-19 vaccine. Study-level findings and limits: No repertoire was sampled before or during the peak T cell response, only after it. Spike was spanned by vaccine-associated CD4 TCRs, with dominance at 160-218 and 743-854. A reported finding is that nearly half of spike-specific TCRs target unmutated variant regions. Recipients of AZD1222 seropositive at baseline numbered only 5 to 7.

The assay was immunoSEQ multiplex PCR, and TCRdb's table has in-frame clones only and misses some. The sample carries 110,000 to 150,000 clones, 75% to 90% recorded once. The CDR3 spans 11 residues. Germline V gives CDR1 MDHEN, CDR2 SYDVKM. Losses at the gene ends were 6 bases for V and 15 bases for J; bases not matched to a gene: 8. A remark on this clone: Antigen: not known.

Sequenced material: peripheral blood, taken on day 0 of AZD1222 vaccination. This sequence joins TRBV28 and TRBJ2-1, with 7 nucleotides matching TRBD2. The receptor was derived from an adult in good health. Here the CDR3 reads CASSWSGKAFF. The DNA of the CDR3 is TGTGCCAGCAGCTGGAGCGGGAAGGCGTTCTTC.